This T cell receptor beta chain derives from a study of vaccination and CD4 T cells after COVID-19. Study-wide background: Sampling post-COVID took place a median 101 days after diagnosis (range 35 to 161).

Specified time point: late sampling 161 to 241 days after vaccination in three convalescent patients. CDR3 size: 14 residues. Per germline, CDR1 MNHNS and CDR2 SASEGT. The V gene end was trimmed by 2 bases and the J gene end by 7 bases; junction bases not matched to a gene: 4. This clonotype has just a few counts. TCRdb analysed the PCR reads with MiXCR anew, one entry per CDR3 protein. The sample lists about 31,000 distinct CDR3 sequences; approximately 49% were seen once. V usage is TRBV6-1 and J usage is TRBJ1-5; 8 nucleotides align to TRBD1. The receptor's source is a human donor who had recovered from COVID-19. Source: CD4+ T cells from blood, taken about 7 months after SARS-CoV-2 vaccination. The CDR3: CASSEWTGRQPQHF. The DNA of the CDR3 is TGTGCCAGCAGTGAATGGACAGGGCGACAGCCCCAGCATTTT.